This entry lists 21 T cell receptor beta chains sequenced from one sample in a study of CD8+ T cells in alopecia areata. cDNA reverse transcribed from extracted RNA served as the sequencing template. The assay was immunoSEQ multiplex PCR, and TCRdb's table has in-frame clones only and misses some. Among roughly 250,000 clones listed, 67% were seen once. The sequences come from CD4+ T cells sorted from blood, collected at week 0. These receptors originate from a human donor with alopecia areata.

V usage is TRBV29-1 and J usage is TRBJ1-2, with 9 positions matching TRBD1. The CDR3 is made up of 13 amino acids. The junction had 3 bases not matched to a gene; V was cut back by 5 bases and J by 2 bases. Germline lookup yields CDR1 SQVTM and CDR2 ANQGSEA. CDR3 sequence: CSVKQGANYGYTF. CDR3 DNA: TGCAGCGTTAAACAGGGGGCCAACTATGGCTACACCTTC.

This clone was seen once. The chain links TRBV29-1 to TRBJ2-5, with 8 bases matching TRBD2. Germline V gene lookup returns CDR1 SQVTM and CDR2 ANQGSEA. Losses at the gene ends were 2 bases for V and 5 bases for J; bases not matched to a gene: 10. This CDR3 contains 15 residues. The CDR3 nucleotides are TGCAGCGTTGAAACGGGGGGGCCTTTTTCTGAGACCCAGTACTTC. It is translated as CSVETGGPFSETQYF.

J is TRBJ2-3 and V is TRBV29-1; 9 nucleotides match TRBD2. Per germline, CDR1 SQVTM and CDR2 ANQGSEA. The CDR3 consists of 12 residues. Germline trimming cut 6 bases from V and 4 bases from J; bases unmatched to any gene: 2. In DNA, the CDR3 is TGCAGCGTATGCGGGGGGGCAGATACGCAGTATTTT. It codes for CSVCGGADTQYF.

The V and J genes are TRBV15 and TRBJ2-3, with 8 bases matching TRBD2. The CDR3 totals 16 residues. V lost 0 bases, J lost 0 bases, and 2 bases stayed unmatched. Per the germline V gene, CDR1 is LNHNV and CDR2 is YYDKDF (reference sequence). Written as DNA, the CDR3 is TGTGCCACCAGCAGAGATCCGGGGGGGAGCACAGATACGCAGTATTTT. Translated: CATSRDPGGSTDTQYF.

Only a few counts were recorded for this clone. V is TRBV29-1 and J is TRBJ1-1; tentatively, D is TRBD1 (6 bases). V shed 1 base and J shed 2 bases, with 17 bases lying between them. From germline, CDR1 is SQVTM and CDR2 ANQGSEA. The CDR3 sequence is 16 residues long. This CDR3 is CSVEGGPGGYNTEAFF. The CDR3, as DNA: TGCAGCGTTGAAGGGGGGCCAGGCGGTTATAACACTGAAGCTTTCTTT. The full variable domain, completed using reference TRBV29-1 and TRBJ1-1, is SAVISQKPSRDICQRGTSLTIQCQVDSQVTMMFWYRQQPGQSLTLIATANQGSEATYESGFVIDKFPISRPNLTFSTLTVSNMSPEDSSIYLCSVEGGPGGYNTEAFFGQGTRLTVV.

The V and J genes are TRBV5-1 and TRBJ1-2; 8 nucleotides align to TRBD1. J lost 8 bases, V lost 2 bases, and 8 bases had no gene match. The CDR3 spans 14 residues. Germline values: CDR1 SGHRS, CDR2 YFSETQ. Written as DNA, the CDR3 is TGCGCCAGCAGCTTCAACCCAGGGGGCAAAGGCTACACCTTC. Its protein is CASSFNPGGKGYTF.

This clone has more than one count but fewer than ten. V and J are TRBV30 and TRBJ1-4; 10 bases are shared with TRBD1. The germline V gene has CDR1 GTSNPN and CDR2 SVGIG (reference sequence). The J segment lost 9 bases and the V segment lost 0 bases, leaving 4 bases of the junction unmatched. The CDR3 extends over 14 amino acids. CDR3 sequence: CAWSVGGQGKKLFF. DNA of the CDR3: TGTGCCTGGAGTGTTGGGGGACAGGGGAAAAAACTGTTTTTT.

V is TRBV2 and J is TRBJ2-7, with 7 nucleotides matching TRBD1. CDR1 SNHLY and CDR2 FYNNEI come from the germline V gene. The CDR3 extends over 13 amino acids. Trimming at V came to 5 bases and at J to 6 bases, leaving 7 bases not matched to a gene. CDR3 loop: CASSREGATEQYF. CDR3 DNA sequence: TGTGCCAGCAGTCGAGAGGGGGCGACCGAGCAGTACTTC.

This chain joins TRBV29-1 and TRBJ2-3; D not resolved. This CDR3 region has 12 residues. V gave up 6 bases and J gave up 5 bases, with 12 bases separating them. Germline CDR1 SQVTM, CDR2 ANQGSEA. CDR3 coding DNA: TGCAGCGTGATGGGCGTGCAAGATACGCAGTATTTT. Translation: CSVMGVQDTQYF.

This clone was seen only a few times. The chain uses TRBV29-1 and TRBJ1-1; possible D gene TRBD1, 5 bases. Trimming took off 1 base at V and 3 bases at J, with 12 bases between the two ends. The germline V gene has CDR1 SQVTM and CDR2 ANQGSEA. The CDR3 is made up of 14 amino acids. CDR3 protein: CSVEVGVRDTEAFF. CDR3 sequence (DNA): TGCAGCGTTGAAGTGGGGGTAAGGGACACTGAAGCTTTCTTT.

This chain links TRBV6-6 with TRBJ2-1; 7 bases line up with TRBD1. Trimming at V came to 5 bases and at J to 15 bases, leaving 10 bases not matched to a gene. This CDR3 spans 12 amino acids. CDR1 is MNHNY, CDR2 SVGAGI, per germline (reference sequence). The CDR3 DNA reads TGTGCCAGCAGTCCCTCAAACAGGGGTTTGTTCTTC. It codes for CASSPSNRGLFF.

This clone occurred once. The chain uses TRBV25-1 and TRBJ2-7; a possible D gene is TRBD1 (5 bases). Germline lookup yields CDR1 MGHDK and CDR2 SYGVNS. This CDR3 comprises 12 residues. The ends were cut back, 2 bases at V and 6 bases at J, with 8 bases in the middle. The DNA for the CDR3 is TGTGCCAGCAGTGAACTGGGGCGCGAGCAGTACTTC. This codes for CASSELGREQYF.

V usage is TRBV5-1 and J usage is TRBJ1-1, with unresolved D. The CDR3 runs to 14 residues. V was trimmed by 4 bases and J by 1 base, leaving 11 bases between them. Germline V gene lookup returns CDR1 SGHRS and CDR2 YFSETQ. The chain's CDR3 is CASSVRPQNTEAFF. CDR3 nucleotide sequence: TGCGCCAGCAGCGTAAGGCCTCAGAACACTGAAGCTTTCTTT.

CDR3 region: CASSENSRAQPQHF. CDR3 sequence (DNA): TGTGCCAGCAGTGAGAATTCGAGGGCCCAGCCCCAGCATTTT. The chain combines TRBV2 with TRBJ1-5, with D unresolved. V dropped 3 bases and J dropped 7 bases, with 13 bases sitting between them. Per germline, CDR1 SNHLY and CDR2 FYNNEI. The CDR3 extends over 14 amino acids.

A few counts support this clone. The rearrangement joins TRBV5-4 to TRBJ2-1; 8 bases are shared with TRBD1. Germline-derived CDR1 and CDR2 are SGHNT and YYREEE (reference sequence). This CDR3 is 15 amino acids long. J lost 9 bases, V lost 0 bases, and 8 bases had no gene match. The CDR3 loop is CASSLGDRYIIEQFF. Here the CDR3 DNA reads TGTGCCAGCAGCTTGGGGGACAGGTATATTATTGAGCAGTTCTTC.

The chain joins TRBV9 to TRBJ2-7; TRBD1 matches 10 bases. V lost 3 bases and J lost 5; bases outside the gene matches: 8. The V gene's germline CDR1 is SGDLS and CDR2 YYNGEE. The CDR3 is 15 amino acids. The CDR3 region has the DNA TGTGCCAGCAGCGCAGGACAGGGGGTAATGGACGAGCAGTACTTC. It codes for CASSAGQGVMDEQYF.

This clone was picked up a small number of times. V usage is TRBV7-3 and J usage is TRBJ2-3; 8 bases agree with TRBD1. The CDR3 extends over 14 amino acids. Per the germline V gene, CDR1 is SGHTA and CDR2 is FQGTGA. Trimming at V came to 5 bases and at J to 7 bases, leaving 8 bases not matched to a gene. In DNA form, the CDR3 reads TGTGCCAGCAGCCGGACAGGGTCAGCAAATACGCAGTATTTT. Translation: CASSRTGSANTQYF.

The chain uses TRBV5-1 and TRBJ2-7, with no clear D. Germline-derived CDR1 and CDR2 are SGHRS and YFSETQ. This CDR3 region has 13 residues. The ends were cut back, 0 bases at V and 5 bases at J, with 9 bases in the middle. Written as DNA, the CDR3 is TGCGCCAGCAGCTTGGGTACCCAAAACGAGCAGTACTTC. It codes for CASSLGTQNEQYF.

The rearrangement links TRBV5-6 to TRBJ2-4; 10 bases align to TRBD2. Losses at the gene ends were 4 bases for V and 7 bases for J; bases not matched to a gene: 8. This CDR3 comprises 15 residues. Germline V lookup: CDR1 SGHDT, CDR2 YYEEEE. The CDR3 nucleotides read TGTGCCAGCAGCCTCAGGACTAGCGGTGCGAACATTCAGTACTTC. Protein product: CASSLRTSGANIQYF.

This clone showed up just once. The chain links TRBV29-1 to TRBJ1-1, with D possibly TRBD1 on 5 matching bases. With 6 bases removed from V and 6 bases from J, the gap between germline ends came to 17 bases. The germline gives CDR1 SQVTM, CDR2 ANQGSEA. The CDR3 length is 13 residues. The chain's CDR3 is CSVWYCWGAEAFF. In DNA, the CDR3 is TGCAGCGTGTGGTACTGTTGGGGCGCTGAAGCTTTCTTT. Together with reference TRBV29-1 and TRBJ1-1, the CDR3 gives the full variable domain: SAVISQKPSRDICQRGTSLTIQCQVDSQVTMMFWYRQQPGQSLTLIATANQGSEATYESGFVIDKFPISRPNLTFSTLTVSNMSPEDSSIYLCSVWYCWGAEAFFGQGTRLTVV.

V is TRBV18 and J is TRBJ1-6; 7 bases fit TRBD1. The CDR3 is 12 residues long. The V gene end was trimmed by 6 bases and the J gene end by 7 bases; junction bases not matched to a gene: 0. Germline CDR1 KGHSH, CDR2 LQKENI. The CDR3 loop reads CASSTGNSPLHF. The CDR3 nucleotides are TGTGCCAGCTCGACAGGGAATTCACCCCTCCACTTT.